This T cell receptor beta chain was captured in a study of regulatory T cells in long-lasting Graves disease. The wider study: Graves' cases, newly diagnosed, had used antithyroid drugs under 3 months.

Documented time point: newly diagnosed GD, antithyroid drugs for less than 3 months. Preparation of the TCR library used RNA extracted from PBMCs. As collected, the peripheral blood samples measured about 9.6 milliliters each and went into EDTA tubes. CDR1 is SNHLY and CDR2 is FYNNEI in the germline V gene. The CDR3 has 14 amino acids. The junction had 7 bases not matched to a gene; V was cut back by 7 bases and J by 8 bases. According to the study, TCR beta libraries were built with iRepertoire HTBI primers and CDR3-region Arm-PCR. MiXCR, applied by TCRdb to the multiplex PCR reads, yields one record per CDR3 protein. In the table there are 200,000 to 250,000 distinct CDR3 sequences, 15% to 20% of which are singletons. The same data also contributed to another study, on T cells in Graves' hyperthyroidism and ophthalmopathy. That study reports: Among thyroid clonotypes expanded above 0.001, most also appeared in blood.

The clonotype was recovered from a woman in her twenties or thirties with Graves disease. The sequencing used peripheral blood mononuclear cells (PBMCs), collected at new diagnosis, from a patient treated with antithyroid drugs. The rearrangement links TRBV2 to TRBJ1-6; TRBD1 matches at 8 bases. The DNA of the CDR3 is TGTGCCAGCACTATTGACAGGGGCGATTCACCCCTCCACTTT. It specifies CASTIDRGDSPLHF.